This T cell receptor beta chain originates from a study of beta chain features in type 1 diabetes (dated by TCRdb to about 2018). Concerning the study at large: Mean age, gender distribution, total cell number and subset yield did not differ between patients and healthy donors. Across all samples, around 100 million sorted cells were examined, and cell number per subset correlated strongly with RNA yield. In the study, TCRB repertoires of sorted circulating CD4+ T cell subsets from recently diagnosed type 1 diabetes patients were compared with those of matched healthy donors. Whereas all 30 or so donors provided naive and central memory subsets, regulatory and stem cell-like memory subsets were isolated from just 8 patients and roughly 8 healthy donors. What the work shows at the level of the full study, not this receptor alone: Only small numbers of individuals were included in the HLA sub-analyses, which left unresolved whether HLA type had any influence on TCRB rearrangement. Type 1 diabetes patients showed a moderate but significant shortening of TCRB CDR3 length in all four CD4+ subsets. The naive, central memory and regulatory TCRB repertoires appeared to resemble one another more closely among patients than among healthy donors. Shorter templates might have been favored by PCR, but patient and control samples were amplified and corrected together, so both groups would have been affected equally by any skew. At VDJ recombination sites, patients with type 1 diabetes made fewer insertions and deleted more nucleotides, a pattern implying thymic rearrangement abnormalities. Because cDNA was sequenced instead of genomic DNA, highly expressing activated cells could be over-represented, though the groups showed no difference in activation or CD3 levels.

V is cut back by 5 bases and J by 4 bases, with 8 bases in the junction unmatched. Including the terminal cysteine and phenylalanine, the CDR3 comprises 15 residues. This entry keeps only the CDR3 DNA: 45 bases, framed from base 1. CDR1 and CDR2, looked up from the germline V gene, are MDHEN and SYDVKM. Each donor gave one peripheral blood draw, roughly 0.11 L on average, collected into heparinised tubes. Using a panel that included CD45RO, CCR7, CD25, CD127, CD95 and CD27, naive, central memory, regulatory and stem cell-like memory CD4+ T cells were sorted on a BD FACSAria II. Purity was above 95% for every sorted population. PBMCs were isolated immediately by Lymphoprep density gradient centrifugation and stained directly without culture. To minimize batch effects, samples were stained and sorted in pairs, one healthy donor with one patient per experiment. As to this clone: What antigen it recognizes has not been identified. Nothing much larger sits one base from this clone, and base qualities are not available.

The entire isolated RNA was reverse transcribed using the High Capacity cDNA Reverse Transcription Kit, and thus expressed TCRB transcripts were sequenced. Deep immunoSEQ sequencing was performed on naive, central memory and regulatory T cell samples, with an average of roughly 3.3 million total reads per sample. After sorted cells were lysed in RLT buffer, RNA was extracted with DNase-treated RNeasy Micro or Mini kits, with the choice depending on cell number. Each cell subset was processed separately to prevent cross-contamination, with patient and healthy donor samples processed together. TCRB sequences were amplified from cDNA with the immunoSEQ multiplex PCR, producing 87-bp fragments spanning the CDR3 region. Sequencing of the amplicons was performed on the Illumina HiSeq platform. The paper's data handling went like this. PCR bias was corrected computationally using synthetic template baselines, and reads within Hamming distance 2 were collapsed, with unmergeable singletons discarded. Reads were aligned to IMGT to assign V, D and J genes, CDR3 length, and insertions or deletions at six rearrangement sites. Clonotype counts were normalized to sorted cell number within each subset before computing true diversity and Gini coefficients with the tcR R package. The overlap coefficient, calculated on TCRB nucleotide sequences, was used to measure repertoire sharing. TCRdb holds this immuneACCESS table with in-frame rearrangements only. Some clones are missing; in checked studies, unresolved V genes explain under half, and the rest has no known cause. The D gene and trimming were derived from the DNA, and the V and J assignments and clone size from that table. For this sample the table gives about 220,000 clones, of which 9.5% to 13% were detected only once. 1% to 1.5% of the sample is held by the ten biggest clonotypes.

The sequence came from a man younger than 35 in good health. The chain links TRBV28 with TRBJ1-1, with 9 central nucleotides matching TRBD1. Sequencing was performed on central memory CD4+ T cells from blood. In nucleotides, the sequence is TGTGCCAGCAGTCCCACCGGGACAGGGTTCACTGAAGCTTTCTTT. The resulting protein is CASSPTGTGFTEAFF.